The TCR beta chain under discussion was sequenced for a study of blood T cell repertoires in COVID-19. Sequenced by immunoSEQ multiplex PCR; TCRdb stores in-frame clones only, minus some. This table has fewer than 150,000 clones, over 75% appearing once. The germline V gene has CDR1 SNHLY and CDR2 FYNNEI. J gave up 3 bases and V 6 bases, and 3 bases lay outside the gene matches. The CDR3 loop spans 14 amino acids. This receptor was taken from a man in his forties or fifties in a cohort exposed to, infected with or recovered from COVID-19 (not recorded which). The chain combines TRBV2 with TRBJ2-2; 8 nucleotides agree with TRBD1. The material sequenced was PBMCs or T cells enriched from blood (not recorded which). DNA for the CDR3: TGTGCCAGCAGGGGGACAGGCCACACCGGGGAGCTGTTTTTT. The encoded protein is CASRGTGHTGELFF.